One sample yielded the 30 T cell receptor beta chains listed below, sequenced in a study of blood T cell repertoires in COVID-19. The table came from immunoSEQ multiplex PCR; TCRdb's copy has only in-frame clones and leaves some out. The sample comprises around 100,000 clones, approximately 85% of which are singletons, and 7.9% rests with the top ten. The specimen sequenced was peripheral blood. The receptor source for this set is a man between 65 and 85 years old with acute or convalescent COVID-19.

The rearrangement links TRBV30 to TRBJ1-6, with 10 bases matching TRBD1. V gave up 8 bases and J gave up 1 base; unmatched junction bases: 17. This CDR3 is 19 amino acids long. The germline gives CDR1 GTSNPN, CDR2 SVGIG (reference sequence). CDR3 sequence (DNA): TGTGCCAGCTCCGGGACAGGGGTGATTATAGGGTCCTATAATTCACCCCTCCACTTT. Protein product: CASSGTGVIIGSYNSPLHF.

This clone turned up a few times. The genes are TRBV7-9 and TRBJ2-7, with 7 bases that match TRBD1. Germline V CDR1 and CDR2: SEHNR, FQNEAQ (reference sequence). V gave up 5 bases and J gave up 3 bases; unmatched junction bases: 7. The CDR3 has 14 amino acids. CDR3 nucleotides: TGTGCCAGCAGCACCTTGACAGGGAGCTACGAGCAGTACTTC. Its protein is CASSTLTGSYEQYF.

CDR3 bases: TGTGCCAGTAGTATAGTGACAGGGGGCGTTGGCGGGGCCAACGTCCTGACTTTC. Translated, it gives CASSIVTGGVGGANVLTF. This rearrangement joins TRBV19 to TRBJ2-6; 10 bases match TRBD1. V was clipped by 1 base and J by 4 bases; unmatched bases: 7. The germline V gene has CDR1 LNHDA and CDR2 SQIVND (reference sequence). This CDR3 has 18 residues.

The V and J genes are TRBV5-1 and TRBJ1-4; 7 bases are a match to TRBD1. The CDR3 contains 12 residues. Germline trimming cut 3 bases from V and 8 bases from J; bases unmatched to any gene: 1. The germline V gene has CDR1 SGHRS and CDR2 YFSETQ. This CDR3 reads CASSWDREKLFF. The DNA of the CDR3 is TGCGCCAGCAGCTGGGACAGAGAAAAACTGTTTTTT.

CDR3 amino acids: CASSPGQAGDYDGYTF. The CDR3 DNA sequence: TGCGCCAGCAGCCCGGGACAGGCAGGAGACTACGATGGCTACACCTTC. The V call is TRBV5-1, the J call TRBJ1-2, with 8 bases matching TRBD1. The CDR3 spans 16 residues. CDR1 and CDR2 from the germline V gene are SGHRS and YFSETQ. The V gene end was trimmed by 4 bases and the J gene end by 6 bases; junction bases not matched to a gene: 14.

The V and J genes are TRBV5-4 and TRBJ2-7; 9 bases fit TRBD1. V shed 4 bases and J 3 bases; nucleotides not matched to a gene: 8. The germline gives CDR1 SGHNT, CDR2 YYREEE (reference sequence). This CDR3 contains 15 residues. The CDR3 here is CASSHPGQGNYEQYF. CDR3 bases: TGTGCCAGCAGCCACCCGGGACAGGGAAACTACGAGCAGTACTTC.

J is TRBJ2-3 and V is TRBV5-1; 14 nucleotides line up with TRBD2. V was clipped by 7 bases and J by 7 bases; unmatched bases: 11. Per germline, CDR1 SGHRS and CDR2 YFSETQ. The length of the CDR3 is 16 residues. The CDR3 nucleotides are TGCGCCAGCGCACCCGGGACTAGCGGGAGTACATATACGCAGTATTTT. Translating gives CASAPGTSGSTYTQYF.

This chain links TRBV5-6 with TRBJ1-1, with D unclear. V shed 0 bases and J shed 0 bases, with 12 bases lying between them. CDR3 length equals 16 residues. CDR1 is SGHDT and CDR2 is YYEEEE in the germline V gene. As DNA, the CDR3 is TGTGCCAGCAGCTTGGCCAATTTGGGCCTGAACACTGAAGCTTTCTTT. Translation gives CASSLANLGLNTEAFF.

The chain uses TRBV2 and TRBJ2-3, with no clear D. There are 12 residues in the CDR3. The V end was cut by 4 bases, the J end by 0 bases, with 2 bases between. Germline V lookup: CDR1 SNHLY, CDR2 FYNNEI. The CDR3 loop reads CASSASTDTQYF. In nucleotides, the CDR3 is TGTGCCAGCAGTGCAAGCACAGATACGCAGTATTTT.

This chain connects TRBV12-3 or TRBV12-4 to TRBJ2-7; a weak D match, TRBD1 (6 bases). V lost 1 base to trimming and J lost 5 bases, with 9 bases between them. This CDR3 has 13 amino acids. The CDR3 here is CASSLVGQDEQYF. The DNA of the CDR3 is TGTGCCAGCAGTTTAGTGGGACAAGACGAGCAGTACTTC.

In DNA, the CDR3 is TGTGCCAGCTCCAGGGGGCAGGGTGAAGCTTTCTTT. This encodes CASSRGQGEAFF. This chain joins TRBV6-5 and TRBJ1-1, with TRBD1 identical over 8 bases. Germline V gives CDR1 MNHEY, CDR2 SVGAGI. The V and J ends lost 8 bases and 7 bases, in that order; junction bases with no gene match: 6. CDR3 length equals 12 residues.

This chain connects TRBV5-4 to TRBJ2-1; 8 bases line up with TRBD2. Germline CDR1 is SGHNT and CDR2 is YYREEE (reference sequence). The V segment lost 0 bases and the J segment 4 bases; nucleotides outside the gene matches: 3. This CDR3 comprises 15 residues. The CDR3, as DNA: TGTGCCAGCAGCTTGGAAGCGGGGGTATACAATGAGCAGTTCTTC. Amino acids: CASSLEAGVYNEQFF.

V usage is TRBV5-6 and J usage is TRBJ2-1; D may be TRBD1 (5 bases). With 5 bases removed from V and 5 bases from J, the gap between germline ends came to 11 bases. Per germline, CDR1 SGHDT and CDR2 YYEEEE. The CDR3 runs 13 residues. CDR3 nucleotides: TGTGCCAGCAGTGCAGACAGTAACAATGAGCAGTTCTTC. This encodes CASSADSNNEQFF.

The CDR3 loop is CASSGFGAVTDTQYF. The DNA for the CDR3 is TGTGCCAGCAGTGGATTTGGGGCCGTCACAGATACGCAGTATTTT. The chain links TRBV25-1 to TRBJ2-3, with D perhaps TRBD1 (5 bases). There are 15 residues in the CDR3. Germline V gene sequence: CDR1 MGHDK, CDR2 SYGVNS. V dropped 4 bases and J dropped 2 bases, with 13 bases sitting between them.

This clone was counted a single time. The rearrangement uses TRBV5-5 and TRBJ1-5; D remains ambiguous. Per germline, CDR1 SGHKS and CDR2 YYEKEE (reference sequence). This CDR3 contains 15 residues. V lost 1 base and J lost 1, with 9 bases in between. The CDR3 loop is CASSLWTGSNQPQHF. DNA of the CDR3: TGTGCCAGCAGCTTGTGGACGGGGAGCAATCAGCCCCAGCATTTT.

The CDR3 DNA sequence: TGTGCCAGCAGCCCATACCCGGCCTACGAGCAGTACTTC. Its protein product is CASSPYPAYEQYF. V usage is TRBV13 and J usage is TRBJ2-7, with D hard to call. Germline V CDR1 and CDR2: PRHDT, FYEKMQ (reference sequence). V lost 5 bases, J lost 2 bases, and 10 bases lay in between. CDR3 length equals 13 residues.

The chain joins TRBV5-1 to TRBJ1-5; D unclear. V was clipped by 0 bases and J by 5 bases, with 15 bases between them. CDR3 length equals 16 residues. CDR1 SGHRS and CDR2 YFSETQ come from the germline V gene. For the CDR3, the DNA is TGCGCCAGCAGCTTGGATGGGGAGGGCTTGGATCAGCCCCAGCATTTT. The encoded protein is CASSLDGEGLDQPQHF.

The chain couples TRBV7-3 to TRBJ2-1; TRBD2 aligns across 8 bases. V was pared by 6 bases and J by 7 bases, with 11 bases of the junction left unmatched. Looked up from germline, CDR1 is SGHTA and CDR2 is FQGTGA. CDR3 length equals 15 residues. The CDR3 sequence is CASSSTSGVGNEQFF. CDR3 DNA sequence: TGTGCCAGCAGTTCCACTAGCGGTGTGGGGAATGAGCAGTTCTTC.

The chain employs TRBV6-2 or TRBV6-3 and TRBJ1-4, with a tentative D call TRBD1 (5 bases). In germline, CDR1 is MNHEY, CDR2 SVGEGT. The CDR3 is made up of 13 amino acids. Trimming removed 5 bases at V and 4 bases at J, with 8 bases between. For the CDR3, the DNA is TGTGCCAGCAGTAGGGGCTTTAATGAAAAACTGTTTTTT. Encoded protein: CASSRGFNEKLFF.

This chain links TRBV5-6 with TRBJ2-2, with D possibly TRBD1 on 6 matching bases. V lost 5 bases, J lost 1 base, and 15 bases lay in between. Germline assignment: CDR1 SGHDT and CDR2 YYEEEE. The CDR3 has 16 residues. CDR3: CASSHEGRGNTGELFF. In nucleotides, the CDR3 is TGTGCCAGCAGTCACGAGGGCAGGGGGAACACCGGGGAGCTGTTTTTT.

The chain joins TRBV18 to TRBJ2-7, with TRBD1 matching 8 bases. V dropped 4 bases and J dropped 1; count of bases not matched to a gene: 3. Germline loops: CDR1 KGHSH, CDR2 LQKENI. The CDR3 runs 14 residues. For the CDR3, the DNA is TGTGCCAGCTCACAAGACAGGGGTTCCTACGAGCAGTACTTC. Amino acid sequence: CASSQDRGSYEQYF.

The genes are TRBV13 and TRBJ2-7; a weak D match, TRBD2 (6 bases). Per germline, CDR1 PRHDT and CDR2 FYEKMQ (reference sequence). This CDR3 is built from 13 residues. The ends were cut back, 1 base at V and 4 bases at J, with 8 bases in the middle. The CDR3 loop reads CASSLERGYEQYF. Written as DNA, the CDR3 is TGTGCCAGCAGCTTAGAACGGGGGTACGAGCAGTACTTC.

The CDR3 DNA reads as TGTGCCAGCAGTTTACGCCCAACAGAGAACTATGGCTACACCTTC. It codes for CASSLRPTENYGYTF. J is TRBJ1-2 and V is TRBV28; D call uncertain. This CDR3 comprises 15 residues. Germline CDR1 MDHEN, CDR2 SYDVKM. The V gene lost 2 bases and the J gene lost 2 bases, with 12 bases spanning the gap.

This clone was seen a few times. The CDR3 nucleotides are TGTGCCATCACCGCTCGGACAGGGGGCAACTATGGCTACACCTTC. This codes for CAITARTGGNYGYTF. The rearrangement joins TRBV10-3 to TRBJ1-2, with 11 bases lining up with TRBD1. With V trimmed by 7 bases and J by 2 bases, 6 bases remained unmatched. The germline V gene has CDR1 ENHRY and CDR2 SYGVKD. This CDR3 is built from 15 residues.

In DNA, the CDR3 is TGCAGTGCCCTCAGCGGGACCGGCTACGAGCAGTACTTC. Translation: CSALSGTGYEQYF. The chain uses TRBV29-1 and TRBJ2-7; 7 bases align to TRBD2. The CDR3 is 13 residues long. Germline-derived CDR1 and CDR2 are SQVTM and ANQGSEA.

The chain recombines TRBV2 with TRBJ1-1; TRBD1 matches at 8 bases. This CDR3 contains 12 residues. Trimming took 8 bases from V and 11 from J; bases not matched to a gene: 10. CDR1 and CDR2 from the germline V gene are SNHLY and FYNNEI. CDR3 nucleotides: TGTGCCAGCTCCCCAGGGGGCGAAATGGCTTTCTTT. Encoded protein: CASSPGGEMAFF.

The CDR3 is CASRSGTANSPLHF. CDR3 nucleotides: TGTGCCAGCAGGTCCGGGACAGCGAATTCACCCCTCCACTTT. The chain uses TRBV13 and TRBJ1-6; TRBD1 matches at 7 bases. This CDR3 region has 14 residues. The V gene end was trimmed by 6 bases and the J gene end by 7 bases; junction bases not matched to a gene: 6. CDR1 is PRHDT, CDR2 FYEKMQ, per germline (reference sequence).

This clone showed up just a few times. The chain is built from TRBV30 and TRBJ1-4; no clear D. This CDR3 spans 14 amino acids. V lost 0 bases and J lost 7, with 12 bases in between. Germline CDR1 is GTSNPN and CDR2 is SVGIG (reference sequence). This CDR3 reads CAWSVQWVSEKLFF. CDR3 sequence (DNA): TGTGCCTGGAGTGTACAGTGGGTATCTGAAAAACTGTTTTTT.

The chain links TRBV9 to TRBJ2-2; no clear D. The V end was cut by 0 bases, the J end by 0 bases, with 6 bases between. Germline CDR1 is SGDLS and CDR2 is YYNGEE. The CDR3 covers 15 residues. The CDR3 here is CASSVDLPNTGELFF. Written as DNA, the CDR3 is TGTGCCAGCAGCGTAGATCTACCGAACACCGGGGAGCTGTTTTTT.

This chain connects TRBV6-5 to TRBJ2-3, with 10 bases matching TRBD2. The V gene's germline CDR1 is MNHEY and CDR2 SVGAGI. With 7 bases clipped from V and 5 bases from J, the junction kept 6 bases outside the gene matches. This CDR3 region has 14 residues. CDR3 DNA: TGTGCCAGCACAAAGGTAGCGGGGGGAGATACGCAGTATTTT. Residues: CASTKVAGGDTQYF.